The next 7 T cell receptor beta chains were all read from a single sample in a study of OX40 agonist ivuxolimab in advanced cancers. Method: immunoSEQ multiplex PCR; TCRdb's copy keeps in-frame clones and lacks some. Among under 70,000 clones listed, more than 80% were seen once. The sequencing used CD4+ or CD8+ T cells sorted from blood, collected in a trial of the OX40 agonist ivuxolimab. These receptors all come from an adult with an advanced solid tumor such as melanoma, head and neck, liver or kidney cancer.

This clone has more than one count but fewer than ten. The chain joins TRBV4-1 to TRBJ2-3, with D unresolved. The CDR3 is 16 amino acids. CDR1 and CDR2 (germline): MGHRA, YSYEKL. Trimming cost V 4 bases and J 0 bases, with 14 bases left between them. The CDR3 region is CASSPRAISSTDTQYF. CDR3 DNA: TGCGCCAGCAGCCCCCGGGCGATCTCTAGCACAGATACGCAGTATTTT.

The chain uses TRBV12-5 and TRBJ1-5; D gene ambiguous. CDR3 length: 12 amino acids. Trimming took off 1 base at V and 4 bases at J, with 2 bases between the two ends. Per germline, CDR1 LGHNT and CDR2 FRNRAP. CDR3 protein: CASGLENQPQHF. The DNA for the CDR3 is TGTGCTAGTGGTTTGGAAAATCAGCCCCAGCATTTT.

This chain joins TRBV5-1 and TRBJ1-2; D might be TRBD1 (6 bases). The length of the CDR3 is 13 residues. V was trimmed by 4 bases and J by 2 bases, leaving 9 bases between them. The germline gives CDR1 SGHRS, CDR2 YFSETQ. The CDR3 nucleotides read TGCGCCAGCAGCCAGACAGGAAACTATGGCTACACCTTC. Amino acids: CASSQTGNYGYTF.

The chain links TRBV19 to TRBJ1-1; 7 bases line up with TRBD1. Trimming removed 3 bases from V and 11 bases from J; junction bases left unmatched: 15. The CDR3 totals 15 residues. The germline V gene encodes CDR1 LNHDA and CDR2 SQIVND (reference sequence). The CDR3 region has the DNA TGTGCCAGTAGTATCGGGACAGTAATAGGGTCGGGCGCTTTCTTT. Amino acids: CASSIGTVIGSGAFF.

The chain employs TRBV7-9 and TRBJ1-3; D is ambiguous. The CDR3 has 14 residues. The germline V gene has CDR1 SEHNR and CDR2 FQNEAQ (reference sequence). The V gene lost 5 bases and the J gene lost 0 bases, with 8 bases spanning the gap. The DNA for the CDR3 is TGTGCCAGCAGCCGTATTGTCTCTGGAAACACCATATATTTT. It is translated as CASSRIVSGNTIYF. The complete variable domain, with remaining parts taken from reference TRBV7-9 and TRBJ1-3, reads DTGVSQNPRHKITKRGQNVTFRCDPISEHNRLYWYRQTLGQGPEFLTYFQNEAQLEKSRLLSDRFSAERPKGSFSTLEIQRTEQGDSAMYLCASSRIVSGNTIYFGEGSWLTVV.

The chain carries TRBV19 and TRBJ1-5; D may be TRBD1 (6 bases). This CDR3 is 15 amino acids long. Looked up from germline, CDR1 is LNHDA and CDR2 is SQIVND (reference sequence). The V end was cut by 3 bases, the J end by 4 bases, with 13 bases between. The CDR3 region is CASSIRTAKNQPQHF. The CDR3 DNA follows: TGTGCCAGTAGTATCCGGACAGCCAAGAATCAGCCCCAGCATTTT.

The gene calls are TRBV4-1 and TRBJ1-2, with D unclear. This CDR3 spans 13 amino acids. Trimming stripped 5 bases from V and 6 bases from J, with 13 bases between. Germline CDR1 is MGHRA and CDR2 is YSYEKL. For the CDR3, the DNA is TGCGCCAGCAGCTCGCTGCCAGTAAATGGCTACACCTTC. The encoded protein is CASSSLPVNGYTF.